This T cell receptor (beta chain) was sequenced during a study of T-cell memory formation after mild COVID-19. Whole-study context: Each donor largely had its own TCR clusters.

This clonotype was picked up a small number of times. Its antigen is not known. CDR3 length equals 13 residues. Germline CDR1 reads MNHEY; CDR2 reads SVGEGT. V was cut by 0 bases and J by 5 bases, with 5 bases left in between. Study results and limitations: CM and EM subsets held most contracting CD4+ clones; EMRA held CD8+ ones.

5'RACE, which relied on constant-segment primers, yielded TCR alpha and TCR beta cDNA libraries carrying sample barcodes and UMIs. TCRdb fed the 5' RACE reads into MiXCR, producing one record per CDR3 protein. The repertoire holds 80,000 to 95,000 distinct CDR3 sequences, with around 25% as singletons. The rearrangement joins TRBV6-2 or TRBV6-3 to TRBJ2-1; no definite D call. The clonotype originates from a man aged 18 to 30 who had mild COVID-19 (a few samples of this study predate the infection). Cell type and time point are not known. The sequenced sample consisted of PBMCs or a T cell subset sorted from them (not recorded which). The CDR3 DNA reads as TGTGCCAGCAGTTACTCGGGGAACAATGAGCAGTTCTTC. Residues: CASSYSGNNEQFF.